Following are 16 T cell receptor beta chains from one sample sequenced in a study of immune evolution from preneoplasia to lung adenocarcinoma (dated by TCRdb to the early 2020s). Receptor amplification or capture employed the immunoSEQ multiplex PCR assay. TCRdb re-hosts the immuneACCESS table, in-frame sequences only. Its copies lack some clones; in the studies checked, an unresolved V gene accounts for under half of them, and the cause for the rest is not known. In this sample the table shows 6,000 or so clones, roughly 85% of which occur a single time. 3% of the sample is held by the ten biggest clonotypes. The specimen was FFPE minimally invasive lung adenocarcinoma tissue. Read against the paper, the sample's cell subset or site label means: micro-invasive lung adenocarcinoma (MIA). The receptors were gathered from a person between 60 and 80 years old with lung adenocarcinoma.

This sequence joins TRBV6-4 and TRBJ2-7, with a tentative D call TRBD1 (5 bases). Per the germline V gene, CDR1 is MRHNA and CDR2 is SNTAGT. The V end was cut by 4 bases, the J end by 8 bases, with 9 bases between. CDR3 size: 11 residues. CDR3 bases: TGTGCCAGCAGTGTTAAGGGGAAGCAGTACTTC. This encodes CASSVKGKQYF.

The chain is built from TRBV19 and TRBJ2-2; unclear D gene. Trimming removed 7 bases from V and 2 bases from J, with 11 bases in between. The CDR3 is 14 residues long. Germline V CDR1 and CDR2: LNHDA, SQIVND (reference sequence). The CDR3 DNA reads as TGTGCCAGTAATCCTTCCGTCAACACCGGGGAGCTGTTTTTT. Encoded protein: CASNPSVNTGELFF.

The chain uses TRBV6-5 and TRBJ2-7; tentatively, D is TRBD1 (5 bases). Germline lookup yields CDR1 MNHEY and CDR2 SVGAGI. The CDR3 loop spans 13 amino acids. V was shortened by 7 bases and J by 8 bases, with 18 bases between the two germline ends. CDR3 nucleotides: TGTGCCAGCAAACCCGGACAAGGCGTACAGCAGTACTTC. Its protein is CASKPGQGVQQYF.

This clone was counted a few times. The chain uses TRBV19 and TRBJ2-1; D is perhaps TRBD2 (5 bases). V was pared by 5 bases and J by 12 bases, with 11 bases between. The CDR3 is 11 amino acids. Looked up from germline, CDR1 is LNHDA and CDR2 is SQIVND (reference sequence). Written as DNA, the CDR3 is TGTGCCAGTAGTTCGAGGGTGTCGCAGTTCTTC. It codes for CASSSRVSQFF.

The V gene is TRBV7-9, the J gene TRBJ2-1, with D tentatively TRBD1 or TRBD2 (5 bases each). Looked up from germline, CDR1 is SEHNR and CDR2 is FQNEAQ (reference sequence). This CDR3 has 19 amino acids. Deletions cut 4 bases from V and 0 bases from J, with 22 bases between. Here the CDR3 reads CASSSRESGPSSSYNEQFF. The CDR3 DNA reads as TGTGCCAGCAGCTCCAGGGAGTCTGGTCCCTCTAGCTCCTACAATGAGCAGTTCTTC.

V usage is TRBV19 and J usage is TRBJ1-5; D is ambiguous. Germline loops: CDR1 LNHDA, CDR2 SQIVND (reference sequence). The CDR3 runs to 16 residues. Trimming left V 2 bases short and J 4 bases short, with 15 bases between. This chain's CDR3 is CASSIRGQILNQPQHF. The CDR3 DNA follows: TGTGCCAGTAGTATACGCGGGCAGATCCTTAATCAGCCCCAGCATTTT. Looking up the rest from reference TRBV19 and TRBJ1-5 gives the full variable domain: DGGITQSPKYLFRKEGQNVTLSCEQNLNHDAMYWYRQDPGQGLRLIYYSQIVNDFQKGDIAEGYSVSREKKESFPLTVTSAQKNPTAFYLCASSIRGQILNQPQHFGDGTRLSIL.

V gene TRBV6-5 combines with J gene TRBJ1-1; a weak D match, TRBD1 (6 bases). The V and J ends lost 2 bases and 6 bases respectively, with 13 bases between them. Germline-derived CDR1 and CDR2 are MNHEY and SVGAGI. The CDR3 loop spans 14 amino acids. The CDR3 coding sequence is TGTGCCAGCAGTTACGGGGGGACATCGGCTGAAGCTTTCTTT. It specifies CASSYGGTSAEAFF.

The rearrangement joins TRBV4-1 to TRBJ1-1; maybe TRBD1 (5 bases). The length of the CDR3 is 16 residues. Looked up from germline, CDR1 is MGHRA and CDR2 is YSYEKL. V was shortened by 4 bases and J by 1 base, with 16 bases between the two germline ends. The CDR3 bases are TGCGCCAGCAGCCCCCTGCTCCGGGGGAAGAACACTGAAGCTTTCTTT. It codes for CASSPLLRGKNTEAFF.

CDR3 residues: CASSPSRGRLAKNIQYF. DNA of the CDR3: TGTGCCAGCAGCCCATCCAGGGGGCGATTAGCCAAAAACATTCAGTACTTC. The chain combines TRBV14 with TRBJ2-4, with TRBD1 matching over 8 bases. Germline lookup yields CDR1 SGHDN and CDR2 FVKESK. V lost 4 bases to trimming and J lost 0 bases; unmatched junction nucleotides: 8. The CDR3 runs 17 residues. The full variable domain, in which reference TRBV14 and TRBJ2-4 provide the parts outside the CDR3, is EAGVTQFPSHSVIEKGQTVTLRCDPISGHDNLYWYRRVMGKEIKFLLHFVKESKQDESGMPNNRFLAERTGGTYSTLKVQPAELEDSGVYFCASSPSRGRLAKNIQYFGAGTRLSVL.

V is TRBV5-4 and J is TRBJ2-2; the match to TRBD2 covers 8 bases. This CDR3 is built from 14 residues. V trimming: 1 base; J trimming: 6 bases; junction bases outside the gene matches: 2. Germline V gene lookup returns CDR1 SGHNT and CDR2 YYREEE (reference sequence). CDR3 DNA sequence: TGTGCCAGCAGCTTGCACGGGGGGGCCGGGGAGCTGTTTTTT. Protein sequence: CASSLHGGAGELFF.

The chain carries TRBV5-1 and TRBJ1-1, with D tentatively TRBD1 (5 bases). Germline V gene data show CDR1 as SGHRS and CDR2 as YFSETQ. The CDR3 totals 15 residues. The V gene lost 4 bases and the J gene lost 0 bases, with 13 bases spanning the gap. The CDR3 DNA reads TGCGCCAGCAGCATTGACAGCCACATGAACACTGAAGCTTTCTTT. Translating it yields CASSIDSHMNTEAFF.

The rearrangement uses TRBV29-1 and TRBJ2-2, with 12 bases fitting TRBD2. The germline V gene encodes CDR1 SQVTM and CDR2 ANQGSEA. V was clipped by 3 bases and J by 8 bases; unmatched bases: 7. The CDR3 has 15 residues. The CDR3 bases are TGCAGCGTTGAGCTGACTAGCGGGAGTTTAGGGGAGCTGTTTTTT. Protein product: CSVELTSGSLGELFF.

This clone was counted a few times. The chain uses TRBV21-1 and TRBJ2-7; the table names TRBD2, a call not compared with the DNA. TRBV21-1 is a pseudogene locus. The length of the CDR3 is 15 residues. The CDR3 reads CASSKGAGEEYEQYF. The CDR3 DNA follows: TGTGCCAGCAGCAAAGGGGCGGGAGAGGAATACGAGCAGTACTTC.

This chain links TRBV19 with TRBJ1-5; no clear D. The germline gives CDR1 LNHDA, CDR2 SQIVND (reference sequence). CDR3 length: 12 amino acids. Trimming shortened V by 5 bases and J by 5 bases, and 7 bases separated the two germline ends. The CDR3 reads CASSPLDQPQHF. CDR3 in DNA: TGTGCCAGTAGTCCCCTGGATCAGCCCCAGCATTTT. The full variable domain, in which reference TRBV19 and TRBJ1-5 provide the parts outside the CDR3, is DGGITQSPKYLFRKEGQNVTLSCEQNLNHDAMYWYRQDPGQGLRLIYYSQIVNDFQKGDIAEGYSVSREKKESFPLTVTSAQKNPTAFYLCASSPLDQPQHFGDGTRLSIL.

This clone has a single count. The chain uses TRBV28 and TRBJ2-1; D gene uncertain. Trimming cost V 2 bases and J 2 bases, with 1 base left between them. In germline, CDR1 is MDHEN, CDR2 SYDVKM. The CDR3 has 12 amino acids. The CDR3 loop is CASSLPYNEQFF. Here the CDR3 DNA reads TGTGCCAGCAGTTTACCCTACAATGAGCAGTTCTTC.

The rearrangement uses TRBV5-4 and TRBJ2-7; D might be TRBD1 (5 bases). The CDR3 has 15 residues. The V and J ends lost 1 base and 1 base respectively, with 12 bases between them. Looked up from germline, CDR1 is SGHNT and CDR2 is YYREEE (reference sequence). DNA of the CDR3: TGTGCCAGCAGCTTGCAGGGTGGAGTTTCCTACGAGCAGTACTTC. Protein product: CASSLQGGVSYEQYF. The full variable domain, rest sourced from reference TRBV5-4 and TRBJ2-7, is ETGVTQSPTHLIKTRGQQVTLRCSSQSGHNTVSWYQQALGQGPQFIFQYYREEENGRGNFPPRFSGLQFPNYSSELNVNALELDDSALYLCASSLQGGVSYEQYFGPGTRLTVT.